This TCR beta chain came from a study of T cell responses to AZD1222 COVID-19 vaccine. Only in-frame clones appear in the TCRdb table, and some are missing; sequencing was by immunoSEQ multiplex PCR. The sample comprises about 110,000 clones, around 87% of which are singletons, and roughly 4.3% rests with the top ten. Trimming removed 3 bases at V and 3 bases at J, with 3 bases between. Germline CDR1 and CDR2: MDHEN and SYDVKM. This CDR3 is built from 11 residues. The chain links TRBV28 to TRBJ2-7, with no clear D. This clonotype was sampled from an adult who received the AZD1222 COVID-19 vaccine. This specimen consisted of peripheral blood, obtained 28 days after the second AZD1222 dose. DNA for the CDR3: TGTGCCAGCAGTTTTAGCTACGAGCAGTACTTC. Its translation is CASSFSYEQYF.